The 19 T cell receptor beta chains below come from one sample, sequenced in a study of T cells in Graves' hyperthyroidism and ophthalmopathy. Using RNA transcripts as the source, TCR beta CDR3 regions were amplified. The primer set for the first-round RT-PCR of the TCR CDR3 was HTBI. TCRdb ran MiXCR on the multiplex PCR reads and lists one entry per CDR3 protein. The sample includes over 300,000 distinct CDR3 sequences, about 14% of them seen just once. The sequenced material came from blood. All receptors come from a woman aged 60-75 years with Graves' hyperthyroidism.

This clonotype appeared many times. As DNA, the CDR3 is TGTGCCAGCAGTTACTCGTTACTAGCGGGAATTAACCGTAATGAGCAGTTCTTC. Amino acids: CASSYSLLAGINRNEQFF. The chain joins TRBV6-2 or TRBV6-3 to TRBJ2-1; 10 nucleotides align to TRBD2. Germline CDR1 reads MNHEY; CDR2 reads SVGEGT. The CDR3 length is 18 residues. With 0 bases clipped from V and 7 bases from J, the junction kept 12 bases outside the gene matches.

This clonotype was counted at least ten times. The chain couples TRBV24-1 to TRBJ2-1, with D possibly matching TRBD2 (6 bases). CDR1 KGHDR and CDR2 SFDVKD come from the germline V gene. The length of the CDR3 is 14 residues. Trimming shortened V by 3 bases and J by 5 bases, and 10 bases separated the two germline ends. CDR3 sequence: CATSDQSGHNEQFF. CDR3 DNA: TGTGCCACCAGTGATCAAAGCGGGCACAATGAGCAGTTCTTC.

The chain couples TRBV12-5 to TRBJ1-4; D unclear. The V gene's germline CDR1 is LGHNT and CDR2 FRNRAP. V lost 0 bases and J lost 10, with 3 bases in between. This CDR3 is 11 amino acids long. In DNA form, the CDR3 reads TGTGCTAGTGGTTTGGTGGGAAAACTGTTTTTT. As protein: CASGLVGKLFF. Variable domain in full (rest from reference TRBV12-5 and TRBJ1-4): DARVTQTPRHKVTEMGQEVTMRCQPILGHNTVFWYRQTMMQGLELLAYFRNRAPLDDSGMPKDRFSAEMPDATLATLKIQPSEPRDSAVYFCASGLVGKLFFGSGTQLSVL.

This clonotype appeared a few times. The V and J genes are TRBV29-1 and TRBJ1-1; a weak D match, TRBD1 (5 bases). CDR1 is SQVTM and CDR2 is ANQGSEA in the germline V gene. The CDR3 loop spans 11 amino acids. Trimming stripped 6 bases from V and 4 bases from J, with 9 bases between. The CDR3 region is CSVLGGTEAFF. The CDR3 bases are TGCAGCGTGCTCGGGGGCACTGAAGCTTTCTTT.

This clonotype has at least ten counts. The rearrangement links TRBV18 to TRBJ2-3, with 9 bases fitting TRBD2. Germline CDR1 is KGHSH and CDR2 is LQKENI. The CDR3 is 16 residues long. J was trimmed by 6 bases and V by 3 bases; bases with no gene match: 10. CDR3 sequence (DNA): TGTGCCAGCTCACCTCGAGTAGCGGGAGCGAGGGATACGCAGTATTTT. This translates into CASSPRVAGARDTQYF.

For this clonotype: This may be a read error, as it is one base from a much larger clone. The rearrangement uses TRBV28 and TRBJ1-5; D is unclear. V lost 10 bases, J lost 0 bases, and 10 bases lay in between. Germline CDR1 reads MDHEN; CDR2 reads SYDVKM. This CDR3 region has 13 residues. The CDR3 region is CANGRYSNQPQHF. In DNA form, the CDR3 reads TGTGCCAACGGCAGGTATAGCAATCAGCCCCAGCATTTT.

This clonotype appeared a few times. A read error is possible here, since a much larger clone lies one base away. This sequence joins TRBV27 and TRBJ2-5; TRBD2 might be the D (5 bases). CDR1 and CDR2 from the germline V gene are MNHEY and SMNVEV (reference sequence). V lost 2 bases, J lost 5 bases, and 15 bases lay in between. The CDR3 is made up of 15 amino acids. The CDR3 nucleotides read TGTGCCAGCAGTTTAATTAGCGAGAGGTCGGAGACCCAGTACTTC. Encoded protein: CASSLISERSETQYF.

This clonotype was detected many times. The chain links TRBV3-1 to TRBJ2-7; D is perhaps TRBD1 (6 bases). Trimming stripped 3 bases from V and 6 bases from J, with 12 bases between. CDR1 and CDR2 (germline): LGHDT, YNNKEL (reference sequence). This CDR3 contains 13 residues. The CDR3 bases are TGTGCCAGCAGCCAGACCCCCAGGGGCGAGCAGTACTTC. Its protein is CASSQTPRGEQYF.

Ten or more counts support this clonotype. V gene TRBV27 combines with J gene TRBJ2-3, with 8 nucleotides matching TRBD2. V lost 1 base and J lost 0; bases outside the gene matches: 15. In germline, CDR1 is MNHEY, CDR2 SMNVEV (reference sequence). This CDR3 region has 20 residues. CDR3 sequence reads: CASSLFSVVRLALSTDTQYF. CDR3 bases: TGTGCCAGCAGTTTATTCAGTGTTGTGCGACTAGCGCTAAGCACAGATACGCAGTATTTT.

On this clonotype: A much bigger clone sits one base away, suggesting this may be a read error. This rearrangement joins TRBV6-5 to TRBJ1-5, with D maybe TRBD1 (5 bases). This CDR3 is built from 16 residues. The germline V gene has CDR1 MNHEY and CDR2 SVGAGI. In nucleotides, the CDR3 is TGTGCCAGCAGTTTATACTGGGGGTATAGCAATCAGCTCCAGCATTTT. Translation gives CASSLYWGYSNQLQHF.

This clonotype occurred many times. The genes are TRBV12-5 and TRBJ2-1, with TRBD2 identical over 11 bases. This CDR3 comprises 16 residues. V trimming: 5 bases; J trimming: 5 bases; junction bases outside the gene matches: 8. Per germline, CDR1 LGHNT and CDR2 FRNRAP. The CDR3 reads CASGQPLAGGHNEQFF. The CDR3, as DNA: TGTGCTAGTGGTCAACCCTTAGCGGGAGGGCACAATGAGCAGTTCTTC.

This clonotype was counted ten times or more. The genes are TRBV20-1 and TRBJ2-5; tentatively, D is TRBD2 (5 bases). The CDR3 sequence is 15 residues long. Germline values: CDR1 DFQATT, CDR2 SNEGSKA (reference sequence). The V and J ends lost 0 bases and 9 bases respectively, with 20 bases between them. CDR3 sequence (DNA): TGCAGTGCTAGAGATCGCGTTATGACCGACGGGGCCCAGTACTTC. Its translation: CSARDRVMTDGAQYF.

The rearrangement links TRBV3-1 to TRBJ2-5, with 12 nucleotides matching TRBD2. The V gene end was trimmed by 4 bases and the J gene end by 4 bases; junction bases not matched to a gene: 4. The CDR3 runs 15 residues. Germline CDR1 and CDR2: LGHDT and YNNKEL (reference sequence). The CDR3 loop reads CASSRPTSGRETQYF. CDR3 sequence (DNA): TGTGCCAGCAGCCGCCCGACTAGCGGGAGAGAGACCCAGTACTTC.

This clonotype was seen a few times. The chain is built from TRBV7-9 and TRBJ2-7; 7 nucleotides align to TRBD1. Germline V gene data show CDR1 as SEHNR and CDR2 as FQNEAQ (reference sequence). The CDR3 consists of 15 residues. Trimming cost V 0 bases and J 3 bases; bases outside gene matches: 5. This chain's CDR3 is CASSLAGTANYEQYF. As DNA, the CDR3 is TGTGCCAGCAGCTTAGCCGGGACAGCAAACTACGAGCAGTACTTC.

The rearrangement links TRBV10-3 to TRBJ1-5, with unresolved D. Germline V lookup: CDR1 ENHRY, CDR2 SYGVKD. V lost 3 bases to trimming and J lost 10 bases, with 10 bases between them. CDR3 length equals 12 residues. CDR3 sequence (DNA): TGTGCCATCAGTGATGGGTCACAACCCCAGCATTTT. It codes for CAISDGSQPQHF.

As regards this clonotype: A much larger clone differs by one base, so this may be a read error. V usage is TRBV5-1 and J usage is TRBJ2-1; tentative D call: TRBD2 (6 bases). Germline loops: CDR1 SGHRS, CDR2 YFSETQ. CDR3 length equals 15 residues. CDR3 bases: TGTGCCAGCAGCATAGCGGCGGGATCCTACAATGAGCAGTTCTTC. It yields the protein CASSIAAGSYNEQFF. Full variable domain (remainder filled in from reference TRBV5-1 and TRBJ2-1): KAGVTQTPRYLIKTRGQQVTLSCSPISGHRSVSWYQQTPGQGLQFLFEYFSETQRNKGNFPGRFSGRQFSNSRSEMNVSTLELGDSALYLCASSIAAGSYNEQFFGPGTRLTVL.

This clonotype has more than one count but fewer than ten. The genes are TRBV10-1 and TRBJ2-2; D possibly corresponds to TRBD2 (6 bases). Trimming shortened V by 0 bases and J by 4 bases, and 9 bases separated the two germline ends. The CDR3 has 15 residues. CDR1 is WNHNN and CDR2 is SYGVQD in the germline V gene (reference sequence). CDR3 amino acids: CASSESGSLTGELFF. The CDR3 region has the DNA TGCGCCAGCAGTGAGTCCGGGAGTCTCACCGGGGAGCTGTTTTTT.

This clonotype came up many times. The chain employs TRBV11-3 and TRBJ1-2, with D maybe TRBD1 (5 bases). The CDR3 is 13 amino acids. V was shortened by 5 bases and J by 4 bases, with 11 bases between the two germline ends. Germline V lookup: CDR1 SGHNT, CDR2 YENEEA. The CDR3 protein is CASSLRTTYGYTF. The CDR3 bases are TGTGCCAGCAGCCTTCGGACAACCTATGGCTACACCTTC.

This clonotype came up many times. The chain's CDR3 is CAIRLAGTGELFF. The CDR3 DNA reads as TGTGCCATCAGACTAGCGGGGACCGGGGAGCTGTTTTTT. The rearrangement uses TRBV10-3 and TRBJ2-2, with 10 bases matching TRBD2. The CDR3 has 13 residues. Unmatched junction bases numbered 0, after V lost 6 bases and J lost 5 bases. Germline V gives CDR1 ENHRY, CDR2 SYGVKD.